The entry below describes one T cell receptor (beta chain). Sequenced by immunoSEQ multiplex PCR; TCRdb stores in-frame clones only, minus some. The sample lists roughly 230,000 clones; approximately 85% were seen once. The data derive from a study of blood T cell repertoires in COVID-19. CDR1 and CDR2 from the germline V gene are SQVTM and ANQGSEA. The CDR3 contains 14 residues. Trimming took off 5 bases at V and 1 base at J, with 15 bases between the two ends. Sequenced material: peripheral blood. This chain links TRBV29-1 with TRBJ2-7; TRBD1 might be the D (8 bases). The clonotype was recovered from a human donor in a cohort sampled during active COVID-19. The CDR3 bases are TGCAGCGTTTTTGACAGGGGAGGGTCCTACGAGCAGTACTTC. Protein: CSVFDRGGSYEQYF.